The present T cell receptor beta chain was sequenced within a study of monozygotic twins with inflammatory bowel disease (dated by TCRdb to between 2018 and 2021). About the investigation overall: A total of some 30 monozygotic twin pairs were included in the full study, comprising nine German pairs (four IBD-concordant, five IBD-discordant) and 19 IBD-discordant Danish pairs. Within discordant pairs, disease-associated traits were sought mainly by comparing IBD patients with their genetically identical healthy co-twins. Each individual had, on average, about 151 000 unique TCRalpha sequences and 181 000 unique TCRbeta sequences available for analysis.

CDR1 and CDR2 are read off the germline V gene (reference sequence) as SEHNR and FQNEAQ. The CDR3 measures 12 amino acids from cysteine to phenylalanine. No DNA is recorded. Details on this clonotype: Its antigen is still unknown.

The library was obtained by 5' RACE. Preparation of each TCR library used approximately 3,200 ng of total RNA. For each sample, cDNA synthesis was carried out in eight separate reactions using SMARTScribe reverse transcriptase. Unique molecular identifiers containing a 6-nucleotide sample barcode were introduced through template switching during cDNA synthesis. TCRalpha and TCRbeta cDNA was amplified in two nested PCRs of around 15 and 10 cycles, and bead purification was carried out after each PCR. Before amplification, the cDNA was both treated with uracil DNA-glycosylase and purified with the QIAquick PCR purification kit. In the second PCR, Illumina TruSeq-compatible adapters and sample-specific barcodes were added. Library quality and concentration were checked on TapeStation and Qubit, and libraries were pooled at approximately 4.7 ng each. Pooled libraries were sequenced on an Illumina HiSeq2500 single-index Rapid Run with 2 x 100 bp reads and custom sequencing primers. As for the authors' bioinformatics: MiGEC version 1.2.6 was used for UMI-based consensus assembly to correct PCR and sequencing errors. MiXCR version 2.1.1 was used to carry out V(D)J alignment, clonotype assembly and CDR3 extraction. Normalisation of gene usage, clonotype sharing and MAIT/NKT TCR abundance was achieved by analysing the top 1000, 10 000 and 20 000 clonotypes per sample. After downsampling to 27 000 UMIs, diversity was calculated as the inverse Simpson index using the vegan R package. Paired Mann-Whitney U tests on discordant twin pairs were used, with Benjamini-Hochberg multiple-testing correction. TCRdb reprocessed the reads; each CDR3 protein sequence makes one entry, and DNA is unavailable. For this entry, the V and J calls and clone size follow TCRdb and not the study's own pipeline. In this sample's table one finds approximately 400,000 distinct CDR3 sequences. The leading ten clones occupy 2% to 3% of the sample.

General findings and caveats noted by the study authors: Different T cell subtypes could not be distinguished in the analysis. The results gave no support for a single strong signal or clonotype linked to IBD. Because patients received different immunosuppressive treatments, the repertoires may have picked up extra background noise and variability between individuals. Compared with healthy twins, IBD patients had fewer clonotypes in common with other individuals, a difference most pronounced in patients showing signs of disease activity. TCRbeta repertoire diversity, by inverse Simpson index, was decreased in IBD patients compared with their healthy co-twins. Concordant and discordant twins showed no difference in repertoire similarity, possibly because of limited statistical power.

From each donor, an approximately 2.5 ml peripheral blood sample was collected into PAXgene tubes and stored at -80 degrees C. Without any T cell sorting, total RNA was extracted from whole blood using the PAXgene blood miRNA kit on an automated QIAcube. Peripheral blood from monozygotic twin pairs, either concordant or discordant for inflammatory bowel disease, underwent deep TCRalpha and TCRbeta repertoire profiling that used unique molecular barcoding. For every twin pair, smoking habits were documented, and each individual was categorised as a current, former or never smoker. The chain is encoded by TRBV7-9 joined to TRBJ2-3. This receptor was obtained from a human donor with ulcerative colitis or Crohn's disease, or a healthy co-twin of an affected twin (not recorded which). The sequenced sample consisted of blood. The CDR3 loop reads CASSLVDDTQYF.